The clone carrying this TCR beta chain was seen a single time. Antigen unknown. The Oncomine TCR Beta short-read assay sequenced DNA from cultured CD4+ T cells. Genomic DNA extraction was carried out from cultured CD4+ T cells. TCRdb passed the PCR reads through MiXCR, listing each CDR3 protein once. Here the sample spans 25,000 to 30,000 distinct CDR3 sequences, approximately 62% being singletons. These data come from a study of vaccination and CD4 T cells after COVID-19. The treatment here: approximately 11-day PBMC culture with coronavirus spike peptide pools or control peptides (ViraFEST assay). ViraFEST grew antigen-specific T cells using peptide pools, then sequenced TCRs. Fresh IL-2 medium was used to replace half of the medium on days 3 and 7. Germline lookup yields CDR1 SGHRS and CDR2 YFSETQ. This CDR3 has 18 residues. The ends were cut back, 0 bases at V and 0 bases at J, with 18 bases in the middle.

The study, taken as a whole, reports: SARS-CoV-2-reactive clonotypes rose nonsignificantly, with the median going from about 20 to 38.

The sample consisted of CD4+ T cells from blood, cultured in vitro, taken after SARS-CoV-2 vaccination. The V gene is TRBV5-1, the J gene TRBJ1-2; D may be TRBD1 (5 bases). This receptor was obtained from a human donor who received a COVID-19 vaccine. The CDR3 DNA follows: TGCGCCAGCAGCTTGGCTTCACAGGCTAGACTCTCTAACTATGGCTACACCTTC. This codes for CASSLASQARLSNYGYTF.